This T cell receptor beta chain comes out of a study of vaccination and CD4 T cells after COVID-19. About this clonotype: What it binds is not known.

The CDR3 extends over 14 amino acids. The V and J ends lost 2 bases and 2 bases respectively, with 9 bases between them. The germline CDR1 and CDR2 sequences are MDHEN and SYDVKM. Cultured CD4+ T-cell DNA underwent Oncomine TCR Beta short-read sequencing. TCRdb redid the calling of the PCR reads with MiXCR, one entry per CDR3 protein. The table includes over 10,000 distinct CDR3 sequences, 55% to 70% detected once. Stated treatment: approximately 11-day PBMC culture with coronavirus spike peptide pools or control peptides (ViraFEST assay). This clonotype originated in a human donor who had recovered from COVID-19. This chain connects TRBV28 to TRBJ1-2; D is unresolved. The sequenced sample consisted of CD4+ T cells from blood, cultured in vitro. This CDR3 is CASSLVLINYGYTF. The DNA for the CDR3 is TGTGCCAGCAGTTTAGTCCTCATAAACTATGGCTACACCTTC.